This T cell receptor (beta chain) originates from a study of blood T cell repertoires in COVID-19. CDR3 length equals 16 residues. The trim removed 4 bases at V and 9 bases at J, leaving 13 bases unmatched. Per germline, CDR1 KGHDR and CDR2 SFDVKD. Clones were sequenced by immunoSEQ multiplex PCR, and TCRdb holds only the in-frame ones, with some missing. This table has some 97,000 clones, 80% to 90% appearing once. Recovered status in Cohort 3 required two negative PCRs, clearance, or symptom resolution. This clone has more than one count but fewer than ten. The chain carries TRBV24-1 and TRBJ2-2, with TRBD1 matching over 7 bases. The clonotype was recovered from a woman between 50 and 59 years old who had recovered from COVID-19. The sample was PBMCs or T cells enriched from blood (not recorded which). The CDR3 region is CATSESTGTEQRELFF. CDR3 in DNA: TGTGCCACCAGTGAGTCCACCGGGACAGAGCAACGGGAGCTGTTTTTT.